This T cell receptor beta chain is drawn from a study of T cells in Graves' hyperthyroidism and ophthalmopathy. Study observations and caveats: The model made its ophthalmopathy prediction, and onset followed a median approximately six months later. Most thyroid clonotypes with frequency above 0.001 were detected in blood.

Trimming removed 5 bases from V and 5 bases from J; junction bases left unmatched: 14. The germline CDR1 and CDR2 sequences are SEHNR and FQNEAQ (reference sequence). There are 16 residues in the CDR3. From under 12 ml of fresh peripheral blood, PBMCs were isolated. RNA transcripts yielded amplified TCR beta CDR3 regions. The primer set for the first-round RT-PCR of the TCR CDR3 was HTBI. Each CDR3 protein gets one entry after TCRdb re-called the multiplex PCR reads with MiXCR. This sample has about 400,000 distinct CDR3 sequences; around 15% occur once, and the top ten carry 5% to 6.5%. As concerns this clonotype: Its target is unknown.

The V and J genes are TRBV7-9 and TRBJ2-5, with 7 positions matching TRBD1. The sequenced sample was blood. This clonotype was obtained from a young woman with Graves' hyperthyroidism. The CDR3 sequence: CASSQYRGQGRETQYF. The CDR3 DNA follows: TGTGCCAGCAGCCAATACAGGGGTCAAGGCCGGGAGACCCAGTACTTC.